The 24 T cell receptor beta chains in this list originate from one sample, sequenced in a study of beta chain features in type 1 diabetes. As every portion of the isolated RNA was reverse transcribed, the sequencing read expressed TCRB transcripts. Repertoires were generated with immunoSEQ multiplex PCR, while TCRdb's copy carries only in-frame clones and drops some. In the table there are approximately 400,000 clones, around 16% of which are singletons. Sequenced: naive CD4+ T cells from blood. The receptors come from a woman younger than 30 in good health.

The rearrangement uses TRBV28 and TRBJ2-1, with TRBD2 matching 7 bases. The CDR3 runs to 16 residues. Unmatched junction bases numbered 8, after V lost 6 bases and J lost 0 bases. Germline V gene sequence: CDR1 MDHEN, CDR2 SYDVKM. CDR3 in DNA: TGTGCCAGCAGCTCCCCGGGGGGTAGCTCCTACAATGAGCAGTTCTTC. It translates to CASSSPGGSSYNEQFF.

This clone showed up just a few times. The V gene is TRBV4-2, the J gene TRBJ1-1; D call uncertain. The CDR3 consists of 15 residues. V was cut by 4 bases and J by 5 bases, with 17 bases left in between. Germline V lookup: CDR1 LGHNA, CDR2 YNFKEQ. As DNA, the CDR3 is TGTGCCAGCAGCCCTATATCGTCTACTATTACTGAAGCTTTCTTT. Amino acid sequence: CASSPISSTITEAFF.

This clone was seen more than once but under ten times. V and J are TRBV25-1 and TRBJ1-2; possible D gene TRBD1, 5 bases. CDR1 and CDR2 from the germline V gene are MGHDK and SYGVNS. The CDR3 totals 12 residues. Trimming removed 2 bases from V and 8 bases from J, with 9 bases in between. The CDR3 bases are TGTGCCAGCAGTGAACAGGGATTAGGCTACACCTTC. Protein sequence: CASSEQGLGYTF.

This clone was picked up a small number of times. The chain employs TRBV28 and TRBJ2-1; 8 bases are shared with TRBD1. Germline assignment: CDR1 MDHEN and CDR2 SYDVKM. The CDR3 spans 15 residues. V lost 3 bases and J lost 3; bases outside the gene matches: 4. CDR3: CASSFRTGYYNEQFF. The CDR3, as DNA: TGTGCCAGCAGTTTCCGGACAGGGTACTACAATGAGCAGTTCTTC.

About this clone itself: This CDR3 is also generated by other DNA sequences in the sample. CDR3 region: CASSPGQGNTEAFF. CDR3 nucleotides: TGCGCCAGCAGCCCTGGACAGGGGAACACTGAAGCTTTCTTT. The rearrangement links TRBV5-1 to TRBJ1-1; 8 nucleotides match TRBD1. V was clipped by 4 bases and J by 1 base; unmatched bases: 3. The CDR3 is 14 amino acids. CDR1 and CDR2 from the germline V gene are SGHRS and YFSETQ.

This clone was seen more than once but under ten times. The chain combines TRBV29-1 with TRBJ2-7, with 7 positions matching TRBD2. This CDR3 comprises 14 residues. Germline assignment: CDR1 SQVTM and CDR2 ANQGSEA. V dropped 4 bases and J dropped 5; count of bases not matched to a gene: 11. The CDR3 nucleotides read TGCAGCGTTGTATGGCGGGAGCATAGCCACGAGCAGTACTTC. It specifies CSVVWREHSHEQYF.

This clone was seen more than once but under ten times. V and J are TRBV9 and TRBJ2-1, with TRBD2 identical over 10 bases. The trim removed 0 bases at V and 7 bases at J, leaving 7 bases unmatched. Germline V CDR1 and CDR2: SGDLS, YYNGEE. The CDR3 is 16 amino acids. CDR3 in DNA: TGTGCCAGCAGCGTAGCTGGTAGCGGGAGGCTGAATGAGCAGTTCTTC. Encoded protein: CASSVAGSGRLNEQFF.

The chain combines TRBV5-6 with TRBJ1-4; D is perhaps TRBD1 (6 bases). V gave up 5 bases and J gave up 2 bases, with 13 bases separating them. Germline V gene sequence: CDR1 SGHDT, CDR2 YYEEEE. The CDR3 is 15 residues long. CDR3 region: CASRLQGGTNEKLFF. The CDR3, as DNA: TGTGCCAGCAGGTTACAGGGAGGGACTAATGAAAAACTGTTTTTT.

J is TRBJ2-7 and V is TRBV7-2, with TRBD1 matching over 10 bases. V was clipped by 6 bases and J by 5 bases; unmatched bases: 4. The germline V gene has CDR1 SGHTA and CDR2 FQGNSA. The CDR3 has 13 residues. The DNA for the CDR3 is TGTGCCAGCAGTCGGGACAGGGGTGACGAGCAGTACTTC. Translated: CASSRDRGDEQYF.

CDR3 loop: CASSLGGQGGAFF. The CDR3 nucleotides are TGTGCCAGCAGTCTAGGGGGCCAGGGGGGAGCTTTCTTT. The chain carries TRBV2 and TRBJ1-1; 7 bases align to TRBD1. The CDR3 consists of 13 residues. From germline, CDR1 is SNHLY and CDR2 FYNNEI. V dropped 5 bases and J dropped 10; count of bases not matched to a gene: 10.

The chain has TRBV29-1 and TRBJ1-1, with D maybe TRBD1 (6 bases). The V and J ends lost 6 bases and 4 bases respectively, with 15 bases between them. Germline loops: CDR1 SQVTM, CDR2 ANQGSEA. The CDR3 contains 13 residues. CDR3 nucleotides: TGCAGCGTGGGGGTACGAGGGGGCACTGAAGCTTTCTTT. Protein sequence: CSVGVRGGTEAFF.

The sample holds a few counts of this clone. The chain couples TRBV14 to TRBJ2-1; D may be TRBD2 (6 bases). Germline V gene lookup returns CDR1 SGHDN and CDR2 FVKESK. V shed 6 bases and J shed 4 bases, with 19 bases lying between them. The CDR3 is made up of 16 amino acids. The CDR3 nucleotides are TGTGCCAGCAGGCCCACCGGGACTCGGTCGTACAATGAGCAGTTCTTC. It specifies CASRPTGTRSYNEQFF.

The table lists this clone with a few counts. The rearrangement links TRBV4-1 to TRBJ2-3; a weak D match, TRBD2 (6 bases). The CDR3 runs to 13 residues. Germline CDR1 is MGHRA and CDR2 is YSYEKL. V shed 8 bases and J shed 1 base, with 10 bases lying between them. In DNA, the CDR3 is TGCGCCAGCGGGGCTAGCGGCACAGATACGCAGTATTTT. Its protein is CASGASGTDTQYF.

This clone occurred a few times. The chain links TRBV18 to TRBJ2-1; D is possibly TRBD1 (5 bases). Germline V lookup: CDR1 KGHSH, CDR2 LQKENI. Between the trimmed V and J ends, which lost 0 bases and 6 bases, there was a span of 12 bases. The CDR3 contains 15 residues. DNA for the CDR3: TGTGCCAGCTCACCACCTGGGCAGGGTTCCAATGAGCAGTTCTTC. Its translation is CASSPPGQGSNEQFF.

This clone was seen only a few times. The V gene is TRBV7-9, the J gene TRBJ1-5; the D is unclear. Germline V gives CDR1 SEHNR, CDR2 FQNEAQ (reference sequence). V lost 2 bases to trimming and J lost 6 bases, with 8 bases between them. The CDR3 spans 13 residues. DNA of the CDR3: TGTGCCAGCAGCTTAAACGAGGGTCAGCCCCAGCATTTT. It encodes CASSLNEGQPQHF.

This chain uses TRBV29-1 with TRBJ2-7, with 7 bases identical to TRBD2. There are 13 residues in the CDR3. The germline V gene has CDR1 SQVTM and CDR2 ANQGSEA. V lost 5 bases, J lost 0 bases, and 4 bases stayed unmatched. The CDR3: CSVLRESSYEQYF. The CDR3 nucleotides read TGCAGCGTTCTGCGGGAGAGCTCCTACGAGCAGTACTTC.

This clone showed up just a few times. V usage is TRBV6-5 and J usage is TRBJ2-7, with D perhaps matching TRBD1 (6 bases). The germline CDR1 and CDR2 sequences are MNHEY and SVGAGI. The CDR3 is 15 amino acids. V dropped 2 bases and J dropped 0 bases, with 11 bases sitting between them. CDR3 nucleotide sequence: TGTGCCAGCAGTTACAGAAGGACAGTCTCCTACGAGCAGTACTTC. Translation gives CASSYRRTVSYEQYF.

This clone occurred a few times. The J gene is TRBJ2-2, the V gene TRBV30; 8 bases match TRBD2. Germline trimming cut 6 bases from V and 1 base from J; bases unmatched to any gene: 7. This CDR3 contains 15 residues. Germline lookup yields CDR1 GTSNPN and CDR2 SVGIG (reference sequence). CDR3 protein: CACGLALQNTGELFF. CDR3 DNA: TGTGCCTGTGGACTAGCCCTACAGAACACCGGGGAGCTGTTTTTT.

The rearrangement links TRBV19 to TRBJ2-7; D ambiguous. The CDR3 consists of 15 residues. V lost 3 bases and J lost 0, with 12 bases in between. Germline CDR1 reads LNHDA; CDR2 reads SQIVND (reference sequence). The CDR3 nucleotides are TGTGCCAGTAGTATCGCGGTGCAAAACTCCTACGAGCAGTACTTC. Translating gives CASSIAVQNSYEQYF.

This clone was detected a few times. This chain uses TRBV11-2 with TRBJ2-1, with 15 bases aligning to TRBD2. Losses at the gene ends were 4 bases for V and 1 base for J; bases not matched to a gene: 2. The CDR3 totals 17 residues. Germline-derived CDR1 and CDR2 are SGHAT and FQNNGV. In nucleotides, the CDR3 is TGTGCCAGCAGCTCCGGGACTAGCGGGAGGTCCTACAATGAGCAGTTCTTC. It encodes CASSSGTSGRSYNEQFF. The variable domain in full, with the rest retrieved from reference TRBV11-2 and TRBJ2-1, is EAGVAQSPRYKIIEKRQSVAFWCNPISGHATLYWYQQILGQGPKLLIQFQNNGVVDDSQLPKDRFSAERLKGVDSTLKIQPAKLEDSAVYLCASSSGTSGRSYNEQFFGPGTRLTVL.

This clone was detected a few times. V and J are TRBV28 and TRBJ2-5; D may be TRBD2 (6 bases). V lost 7 bases to trimming and J lost 4 bases, with 10 bases between them. The CDR3 has 12 amino acids. Germline values: CDR1 MDHEN, CDR2 SYDVKM. The CDR3: CASTGVVETQYF. The CDR3 DNA is TGTGCCAGCACGGGGGTGGTAGAGACCCAGTACTTC.

The chain employs TRBV4-2 and TRBJ1-1; D possibly corresponds to TRBD1 (5 bases). The V end lost 1 base, the J end lost 10 bases, and 16 bases lay between the germline ends. CDR1 is LGHNA and CDR2 is YNFKEQ in the germline V gene. The length of the CDR3 is 14 residues. The CDR3: CASSQGGAWEGAFF. The CDR3 coding sequence is TGTGCCAGCAGCCAAGGAGGGGCGTGGGAGGGAGCTTTCTTT.

This clone was observed a handful of times. The genes are TRBV6-1 and TRBJ2-7; TRBD1 is a possible D gene (6 bases). Trimming pared 6 bases from V and 3 bases from J, leaving 15 bases between. Germline V gene data show CDR1 as MNHNS and CDR2 as SASEGT. The CDR3 length is 14 residues. The chain's CDR3 is CASRRTVGDYEQYF. CDR3 nucleotides: TGTGCCAGCAGAAGGACAGTGGGGGACTACGAGCAGTACTTC.

There are a few counts of this clone. The rearrangement links TRBV4-2 to TRBJ1-1; no clear D gene. The length of the CDR3 is 15 residues. Germline V gene lookup returns CDR1 LGHNA and CDR2 YNFKEQ. Trimming shortened V by 0 bases and J by 1 base, and 9 bases separated the two germline ends. CDR3 nucleotides: TGTGCCAGCAGCCAAGATTTATCGGGGAACACTGAAGCTTTCTTT. Translation gives CASSQDLSGNTEAFF.